Listed below are T cell receptor beta chains from one sample, sequenced in a study of blood T cell repertoires in COVID-19. Assay: immunoSEQ multiplex PCR; the TCRdb copy retains only in-frame clones and omits some. This table holds under 300,000 clones, around nine tenths found once. Sequenced: PBMCs or T cells enriched from blood (not recorded which). These receptors came from a woman in her forties or fifties who had recovered from COVID-19. CDR3s include the opening cysteine and the closing phenylalanine or tryptophan. A D gene is named only where the DNA matches it firmly. Clone size is not always given. Where it is, it says once, few, many or a class for expanded clones.

NA | NA | TRBJ2-5 | TRBV7-9 | CASSAGLNQETQYF | TGTGCCAGCAGCGCGGGGCTTAACCAAGAGACCCAGTACTTC
NA | NA | TRBJ1-5 | TRBV28 | CASSPPIQGGNQPQHF | TGTGCCAGCAGTCCCCCCATACAGGGCGGCAATCAGCCCCAGCATTTT
NA | NA | TRBJ2-7 | TRBV7-9 | CASSFEALEQYF | TGTGCCAGCAGCTTTGAGGCGCTCGAGCAGTACTTC
NA | NA | TRBJ2-5 | TRBV9 | CASSVDLLGTQYF | TGTGCCAGCAGCGTAGATTTACTAGGGACCCAGTACTTC
TRBD1 | NA | TRBJ1-6 | TRBV2 | CASRRDSNSPLHF | TGTGCCAGCAGACGGGACAGTAATTCACCCCTCCACTTT
NA | NA | TRBJ1-3 | TRBV30 | CAWSTGVSGNTIYF | TGTGCCTGGAGTACAGGAGTCTCTGGAAACACCATATATTTT
NA | NA | TRBJ2-3 | TRBV6-1 | CASSEFPFRGRSTDTQYF | TGTGCCAGCAGTGAATTTCCGTTCAGGGGTCGAAGCACAGATACGCAGTATTTT
NA | NA | TRBJ2-5 | TRBV6-4 | CASSDADGVNGQETQYF | TGTGCCAGCAGTGATGCGGACGGGGTTAATGGGCAAGAGACCCAGTACTTC
NA | NA | TRBJ2-5 | TRBV27 | CASRADRLGGQYF | TGTGCCAGCAGGGCGGACAGGTTGGGAGGCCAGTACTTC
NA | NA | TRBJ2-1 | TRBV5-1 | CASSLGSAYSYNEQFF | TGCGCCAGCAGCCTAGGCTCAGCGTATTCCTACAATGAGCAGTTCTTC
TRBD1 | few | TRBJ2-2 | TRBV3-1/TRBV3-2 | CASSWGQGAGELFF | TGTGCCAGCAGCTGGGGCCAGGGGGCCGGGGAGCTGTTTTTT
NA | NA | TRBJ1-6 | TRBV6-4 | CASSDLLGERDSPLHF | TGTGCCAGCAGTGATCTTCTGGGTGAACGGGATTCACCCCTCCACTTT
NA | NA | TRBJ2-1 | TRBV7-3 | CASSLGRNEQFF | TGTGCCAGCAGCTTAGGCCGCAATGAGCAGTTCTTC
TRBD2 | NA | TRBJ2-2 | TRBV3-1/TRBV3-2 | CASSKYSGSWSTGELFF | TGTGCCAGCAGCAAATATAGCGGGAGTTGGTCGACCGGGGAGCTGTTTTTT
NA | NA | TRBJ1-4 | TRBV3-1/TRBV3-2 | CASSGVVGEKLFF | TGTGCCAGCAGCGGAGTAGTCGGAGAAAAACTGTTTTTT
NA | once | TRBJ1-5 | TRBV18 | CASSPARNQPQHF | TGTGCCAGCTCACCGGCCCGCAATCAGCCCCAGCATTTT
NA | NA | TRBJ2-7 | TRBV5-1 | CASSLAGDSYEQYF | TGCGCCAGCAGCTTGGCGGGAGACTCCTACGAGCAGTACTTC
NA | NA | TRBJ2-1 | TRBV7-8 | CASRPPYEQSSYNEQFF | TGTGCCAGCAGGCCCCCGTACGAACAAAGCTCCTACAATGAGCAGTTCTTC
NA | few | TRBJ1-4 | TRBV5-1 | CASSVLGQLNEKLFF | TGCGCCAGCAGCGTTTTGGGGCAGTTGAATGAAAAACTGTTTTTT
NA | few | TRBJ2-2 | TRBV9 | CASSQTSNTGELFF | TGTGCCAGCAGCCAGACATCGAACACCGGGGAGCTGTTTTTT
TRBD2 | NA | TRBJ2-4 | TRBV19 | CASSMAGLAWNIQYF | TGTGCCAGTAGTATGGCGGGACTAGCTTGGAACATTCAGTACTTC
NA | NA | TRBJ2-1 | TRBV7-9 | CASSLPVLVESSYNEQFF | TGTGCCAGCAGCTTACCGGTCCTGGTGGAGAGCTCCTACAATGAGCAGTTCTTC
TRBD2 | NA | TRBJ2-2 | TRBV5-4 | CASSFASGSQGTGELFF | TGTGCCAGCAGCTTTGCTAGCGGGTCACAGGGCACCGGGGAGCTGTTTTTT